This record covers a single T cell receptor (beta chain). This clonotype has a handful of counts. Its antigen is unknown. The record has no base qualities; no much larger clone is one base away. The method behind the library was 5' RACE. The instrument given in TCRdb is Illumina HiSeq 2000. Template switching added a universal primer binding site, and the final cDNA carried a unique molecular identifier that allowed TCR cDNA molecules to be counted accurately. First-strand cDNA for TCR alpha and beta chains was synthesized from specific primers in the conserved constant-segment region. Each cDNA library was double barcoded, with a SMART-Mk sample barcode plus Illumina barcodes, to control for contamination. TruSeq adapter sequences, together with Illumina sample barcodes, were added in two successive PCR steps. TCR alpha and beta cDNA libraries were sequenced on the Illumina HiSeq platform with custom primers. On the authors' methods: MiGEC was used to process raw reads and extract unique molecular identifiers, and MiXCR was used to find CDR3 positions. Recombination models were inferred per individual with the repgenHMM and IGoR tools using an EM algorithm. The analysis of shared clonotypes was done with the tcR package in R, with sharing normalized by the product of cloneset sizes. To study raw recombination without the effects of thymic and clonal selection, out-of-frame nonproductive sequences were analyzed. Clones were called with MiXCR by TCRdb after fastp trimmed the public reads at Q25, and only in-frame beta chains were retained. Duplicate CDR3 protein sequences are folded into a single record with the most common DNA and genes. TCRdb's processing, not the authors', yielded these V and J calls. The sample table contains about 460,000 distinct CDR3 sequences; only one count was recorded for 11% to 15% of them. The biggest ten clones account for about 0.52% of the sample.

Every donor was a healthy Caucasian. Three pairs of female monozygotic twins, all aged 18 to 29 years, made up the twin cohort. Positive isolation kits from Invitrogen were used to isolate the CD4+ and CD8+ T cell populations. The data were obtained in a study of identical twins (dated by TCRdb to 2016 to 2018). In the study overall: The study deep-sequenced TCR alpha and beta repertoires from monozygotic twins, unrelated adults of various ages and cord blood to test whether fetal clonotypes persist. To rule out contamination, replicate twin experiments were performed at different times with different library preparation protocols. What the authors observed across the whole study: Zero-insertion analyses could be partly confounded by invariant T cells such as MAIT and iNKT, though diverse VJ usage argued against such confounding for most clonotypes. In beta out-of-frame sequences, excess twin sharing was weaker, because having fewer shared sequences lowered the signal-to-noise ratio. Abundant cord blood beta clonotypes had fewer insertions, young adult naive repertoires showed a similar but weaker trend, and memory repertoires showed no such trend. In monozygotic twins, out-of-frame TCR alpha sharing was systematically underestimated by recombination models, although the models agreed with sharing between unrelated individuals. Conclusions relied on cross-sectional statistical analysis, since the same donors could not be followed over many years. Compared with coincidental sharing between unrelated individuals, out-of-frame TCR alpha sequences shared between twins showed an excess of sequences with low generation probability.

The CDR3 goes from the cysteine to the phenylalanine over 18 residues. The read is trimmed to its CDR3 DNA, 54 bases read in frame from base 1. Based on the germline V gene (reference sequence), the CDR1 and CDR2 sequences are SGHAT and FQDESV. V was cut back by 2 bases and J by 3 bases, leaving a gap of 21 bases between them. The sample also formed part of further work on yellow fever vaccine responses in identical twins. According to the second study: According to the authors, in identical twins the way T cells responded to vaccination appeared partly convergent and partly personalized. Focusing on identical twins, the study followed the T cell clones that responded to the vaccine, and did so with precision.

The sequence links TRBV11-1 to TRBJ2-3; TRBD1 is possibly the D segment (6 matching bases). The sequencing sample was made of CD4+ T cells sorted from blood. The sequence came from a woman under 30 in good health. The encoded CDR3 is CASSLIGRQGFGTDTQYF. The DNA sequence reads TGTGCCAGCAGCTTAATTGGAAGGCAGGGGTTTGGAACAGATACGCAGTATTTT.